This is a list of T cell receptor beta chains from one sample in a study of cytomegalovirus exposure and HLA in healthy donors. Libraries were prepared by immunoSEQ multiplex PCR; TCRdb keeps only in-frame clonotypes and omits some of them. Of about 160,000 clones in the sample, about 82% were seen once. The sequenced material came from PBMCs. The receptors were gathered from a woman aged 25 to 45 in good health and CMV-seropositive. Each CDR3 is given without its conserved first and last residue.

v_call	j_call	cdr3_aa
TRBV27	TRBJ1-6	ASGKGVDSYNSPLH
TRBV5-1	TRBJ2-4	ASSLSGDSRNIQY
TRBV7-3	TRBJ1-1	ASSSGGYTEAF
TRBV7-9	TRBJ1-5	ASSNLGGRDQPQH
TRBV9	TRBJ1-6	ASSVEGQGASPLH
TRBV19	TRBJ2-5	ASSTTTGGQETQY
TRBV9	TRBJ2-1	ASSPPGGPSYNEQF
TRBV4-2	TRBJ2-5	ASSQDRGLAAQETQY
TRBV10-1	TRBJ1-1	ASSELGGAGTEAF
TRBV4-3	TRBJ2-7	ASSQDVQGVYEQY
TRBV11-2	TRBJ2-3	ASSLTGHRTDTQY
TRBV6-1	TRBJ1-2	ASSDRGPYNYGYT
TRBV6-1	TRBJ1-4	ASSEVRTSRPF
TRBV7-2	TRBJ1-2	ASSSQQGIGYT
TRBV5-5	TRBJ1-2	ASSLSGNYGYT
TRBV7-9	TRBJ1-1	ASSLEANTEAF
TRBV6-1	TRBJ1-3	ASSEAVRRDLGNTIY
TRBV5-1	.	ASSIGGLKLYEQY
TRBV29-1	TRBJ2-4	SVSGTIQAKNIQY
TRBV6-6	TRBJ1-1	ASSLLGRNTEAF
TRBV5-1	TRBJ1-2	ASSLEGQGFGYT
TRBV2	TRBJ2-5	ASSEPGEGKETQY
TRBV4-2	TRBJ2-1	ASSPLAGGAYNEQF
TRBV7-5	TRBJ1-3	ARSLDASSGNTIY
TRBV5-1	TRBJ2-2	ASSSDGSGGTTGELF
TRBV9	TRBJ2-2	ASSVSGLAGVDTGELF
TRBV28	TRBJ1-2	ASSSDRGPYGYT
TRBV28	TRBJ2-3	ASSSQKGANTDTQY
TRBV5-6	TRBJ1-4	ASSSRGAEEKLF
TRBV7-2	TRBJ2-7	ASSSPAGGRYEQY
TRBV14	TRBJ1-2	ASSQGANYGYT
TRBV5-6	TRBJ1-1	ASSWGQGGTEAF
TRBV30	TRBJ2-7	AWKGTGAYEQY
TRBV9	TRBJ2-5	ASSPNYREYQETQY
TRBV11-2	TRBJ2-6	ASSLIWGQWLGANVLT
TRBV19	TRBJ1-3	ASSDLPPRRGSGNTIY
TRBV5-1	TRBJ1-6	ASSGQGNNSPLH
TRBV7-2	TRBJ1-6	ASSPTGGYSPLH
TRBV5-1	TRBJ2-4	ASSLGGQQDIQY
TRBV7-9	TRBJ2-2	ASSPDSWRTGELF
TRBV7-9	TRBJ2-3	ASSLRGGSTDTQY
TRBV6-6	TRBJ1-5	ASSSGASWQPQH
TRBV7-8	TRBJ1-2	ASSLRLPSYGYT
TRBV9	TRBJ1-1	ASSYGGANTEAF
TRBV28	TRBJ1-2	ASSLVDIRYGYT
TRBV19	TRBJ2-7	ASSISPSGAYEQY
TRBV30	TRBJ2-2	AWSVSERGEKLF
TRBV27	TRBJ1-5	ASGRGWDQPQH
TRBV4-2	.	ASSRRDSKEGYEQY
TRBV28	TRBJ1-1	ASSPRGYEPEAF
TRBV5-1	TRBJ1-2	ASSLLRVGGYT
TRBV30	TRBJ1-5	AWSGENQPQH